Listed below are T cell receptor beta chains from one sample, sequenced in a study of CD8+ T cells in alopecia areata. The data were produced by immunoSEQ multiplex PCR, yet TCRdb's version contains in-frame clones alone and is incomplete. This sample carries 170,000 or so clones, roughly 63% of them seen once, and the ten largest clones take about 1.5%. This specimen was CD4+ T cells sorted from blood, taken at week 0. Receptor source: a human donor with alopecia areata. CDR3s include the opening cysteine and the closing phenylalanine or tryptophan. The D gene is left open where the match is weak. Size is stated for part of the rows, as once, few or many counts, or as a class when the clone is expanded.

abundance	d_gene	v_gene	j_gene	CDR3aa	CDR3nt
NA	NA	TRBV29-1	TRBJ2-5	CSVEGLGGETQYF	TGCAGCGTTGAGGGGCTTGGGGGAGAGACCCAGTACTTC
NA	TRBD1	TRBV18	TRBJ2-7	CASSPTGDEQYF	TGTGCCAGCTCACCCACAGGGGACGAGCAGTACTTC
few	NA	TRBV5-1	TRBJ2-1	CASSPFTGALRDEQFF	TGCGCCAGCAGTCCCTTCACCGGGGCGCTACGGGATGAGCAGTTCTTC
few	TRBD1	TRBV25-1	TRBJ1-1	CASSRGQGAAERAFF	TGTGCCAGCAGTAGGGGACAGGGGGCTGCAGAAAGAGCTTTCTTT
NA	NA	TRBV29-1	TRBJ2-3	CSVEGHRDSQPRAQYF	TGCAGCGTTGAAGGTCACCGGGACTCCCAACCGAGGGCGCAGTATTTT
NA	NA	TRBV29-1	TRBJ1-1	CSAGSATEAFF	TGCAGCGCCGGGAGCGCCACTGAAGCTTTCTTT
NA	NA	TRBV29-1	TRBJ2-7	CSVSQGVSFEQYF	TGCAGCGTGTCACAGGGAGTCTCATTCGAGCAGTACTTC
once	TRBD1	TRBV29-1	TRBJ2-7	CSAGSWWDRVYEQYF	TGCAGCGCCGGGAGTTGGTGGGACAGGGTCTACGAGCAGTACTTC
NA	NA	TRBV7-2	TRBJ1-1	CASSPPRAMNTEAFF	TGTGCCAGCAGCCCCCCCAGGGCCATGAACACTGAAGCTTTCTTT
NA	TRBD1	TRBV29-1	TRBJ1-1	CSGQGAWNTEAFF	TGCAGCGGACAGGGGGCATGGAACACTGAAGCTTTCTTT
NA	TRBD1	TRBV30	TRBJ1-6	CAWSVSGGPSPLHF	TGTGCCTGGAGTGTATCAGGGGGTCCGTCACCCCTCCACTTT
few	NA	TRBV23-1	TRBJ1-5	CASSQRTSPQHF	TGCGCCAGCAGTCAGAGGACTTCGCCCCAGCATTTT
NA	NA	TRBV9	TRBJ1-6	CASSVAPRGQGPLHF	TGTGCCAGCAGCGTAGCTCCACGGGGGCAGGGACCCCTCCACTTT
few	TRBD1	TRBV29-1	TRBJ2-4	CSVVEGGLAKNIQYF	TGCAGCGTTGTAGAAGGGGGCTTAGCCAAAAACATTCAGTACTTC
NA	NA	TRBV29-1	TRBJ2-3	CSTSGGVTDTQYF	TGCAGCACCTCGGGGGGCGTCACAGATACGCAGTATTTT
once	NA	TRBV2	TRBJ2-6	CASSDVSGANVLTF	TGTGCCAGCAGTGATGTATCTGGGGCCAACGTCCTGACTTTC
NA	TRBD1	TRBV6-5	TRBJ2-7	CASSRGQGVYEQYF	TGTGCCAGCAGCCGGGGACAGGGGGTCTACGAGCAGTACTTC
few	TRBD2	TRBV11-1	TRBJ2-5	CASTETSGGYQETQYF	TGTGCCAGCACCGAGACTAGCGGGGGGTACCAAGAGACCCAGTACTTC
NA	NA	TRBV4-3	TRBJ2-2	CASSQGYPGELFF	TGCGCCAGCAGCCAAGGGTACCCCGGGGAGCTGTTTTTT
few	NA	TRBV29-1	TRBJ2-5	CSVVSQETQYF	TGCAGCGTTGTCTCTCAAGAGACCCAGTACTTC
NA	NA	TRBV9	TRBJ1-2	CASSPRVLDYGYTF	TGTGCCAGCAGCCCCAGGGTTTTAGACTATGGCTACACCTTC
NA	NA	TRBV29-1	TRBJ2-3	CSVDMTDTQYF	TGCAGCGTTGATATGACAGATACGCAGTATTTT
NA	NA	TRBV30	TRBJ1-1	CAWSQTTSGAFF	TGTGCCTGGAGTCAGACAACCTCGGGGGCTTTCTTT
few	NA	TRBV5-1	TRBJ1-2	CASSLGDKYGYTF	TGCGCCAGCAGCTTGGGGGACAAGTATGGCTACACCTTC
NA	TRBD2	TRBV2	TRBJ2-5	CASTRGEETQYF	TGTGCCAGCACGCGGGGGGAGGAGACCCAGTACTTC
few	NA	TRBV29-1	TRBJ1-2	CSAVTEPNYGYTF	TGCAGCGCAGTGACAGAACCAAACTATGGCTACACCTTC
NA	TRBD1	TRBV7-2	TRBJ2-7	CASSKDRGSYEQYF	TGTGCCAGCAGCAAGGACAGGGGAAGTTACGAGCAGTACTTC
NA	NA	TRBV30	TRBJ2-1	CAWKATVDNEQFF	TGTGCCTGGAAAGCCACCGTCGACAATGAGCAGTTCTTC
NA	NA	TRBV7-9	TRBJ1-1	CASSPPGRTYTEAFF	TGTGCCAGCAGCCCTCCGGGCCGAACTTACACTGAAGCTTTCTTT
NA	NA	TRBV5-4	TRBJ2-6	CASSSGSGANVLTF	TGTGCCAGCAGCTCCGGATCTGGGGCCAACGTCCTGACTTTC
NA	NA	TRBV6-5	TRBJ2-7	CVVGEQYF	TGTGTTGTCGGCGAGCAGTACTTC
NA	TRBD1	TRBV4-1	TRBJ2-3	CASSQDFQGASTDTQYF	TGCGCCAGCAGCCAAGATTTCCAGGGGGCGAGCACAGATACGCAGTATTTT
NA	NA	TRBV29-1	TRBJ1-3	CSVTGSSSGNTIYF	TGCAGCGTTACAGGGTCCAGCTCTGGAAACACCATATATTTT
NA	NA	TRBV25-1	TRBJ2-3	CASSDVKTADTQYF	TGTGCCAGCAGTGACGTTAAGACGGCAGATACGCAGTATTTT
NA	NA	TRBV10-3	TRBJ2-3	CATHDRSTDTQYF	TGTGCCACCCACGACAGAAGCACAGATACGCAGTATTTT
NA	NA	TRBV4-1	TRBJ1-5	CASSQDEAGLGPQHF	TGCGCCAGCAGCCAAGATGAGGCAGGGCTTGGGCCCCAGCATTTT
NA	TRBD1	TRBV27	TRBJ1-5	CASTTGFQPQHF	TGTGCCAGCACGACAGGGTTTCAGCCCCAGCATTTT
NA	NA	TRBV30	TRBJ1-2	CACGRPREGGYTF	TGTGCCTGCGGACGTCCCAGGGAGGGTGGCTACACCTTC
NA	NA	TRBV5-1	TRBJ1-6	CASSKKEGNSPLHF	TGCGCCAGCAGTAAGAAGGAGGGGAATTCACCCCTCCACTTT
NA	NA	TRBV7-2	TRBJ1-1	CASSLFRDTEAFF	TGTGCCAGCAGCTTATTCCGAGACACTGAAGCTTTCTTT